The 5 T cell receptor beta chains below all came from one sample that was sequenced in a study of long-term antiretroviral therapy in people with HIV. With survey level as its setting, the immunoSEQ assay was v3.0. Repertoires were generated with immunoSEQ multiplex PCR, while TCRdb's copy carries only in-frame clones and drops some. Among about 20,000 clones listed, approximately 89% were seen once. This sample comprised unsorted PBMCs, obtained around 2.7 years after starting antiretroviral therapy. The receptors originated from a woman aged 45-60 years with HIV.

V gene TRBV9 combines with J gene TRBJ1-2, with TRBD1 matching 7 bases. The germline CDR1 and CDR2 sequences are SGDLS and YYNGEE. The CDR3 sequence is 17 residues long. Trimming at V came to 2 bases and at J to 4 bases, leaving 14 bases not matched to a gene. The CDR3 sequence is CASSVSGQAGYFYGYTF. The CDR3 DNA follows: TGTGCCAGCAGCGTGTCCGGACAGGCTGGTTATTTCTATGGCTACACCTTC.

This rearrangement joins TRBV5-1 to TRBJ2-7; 16 nucleotides line up with TRBD2. This CDR3 has 15 amino acids. The V gene's germline CDR1 is SGHRS and CDR2 YFSETQ. The V and J ends lost 3 bases and 5 bases, in that order; junction bases with no gene match: 2. The CDR3 loop reads CASSSGTSGRDEQYF. CDR3 nucleotide sequence: TGCGCCAGCAGCTCCGGGACTAGCGGGAGGGACGAGCAGTACTTC.

This chain joins TRBV7-9 and TRBJ2-3; TRBD1 matches 8 bases. The CDR3 sequence is 16 residues long. J lost 0 bases, V lost 2 bases, and 4 bases had no gene match. The germline gives CDR1 SEHNR, CDR2 FQNEAQ (reference sequence). The CDR3 reads CASSLPGQASTDTQYF. The CDR3 region has the DNA TGTGCCAGCAGCTTACCGGGACAGGCCAGCACAGATACGCAGTATTTT.

This chain joins TRBV11-1 and TRBJ1-1; D gene unclear. The germline CDR1 and CDR2 sequences are SGHAT and FQDESV (reference sequence). V lost 2 bases and J 4 bases, leaving 14 bases between the germline ends. CDR3 size: 15 residues. The DNA of the CDR3 is TGTGCCAGCAGCTTAAATGGGTACGCGAGCACTGAAGCTTTCTTT. This encodes CASSLNGYASTEAFF.

The CDR3 reads CAISESNTARDEQFF. The CDR3 DNA is TGTGCCATCAGTGAGTCGAACACCGCTAGGGATGAGCAGTTCTTC. This chain connects TRBV10-3 to TRBJ2-1; no definite D call. The CDR3 extends over 15 amino acids. Germline CDR1 and CDR2: ENHRY and SYGVKD. Trimming stripped 0 bases from V and 8 bases from J, with 14 bases between.